This T cell receptor (beta chain) was captured in a study of Graves' ophthalmopathy and Graves' hyperthyroidism. The overall study: Peripheral blood was gathered at first diagnosis, ahead of any treatment whatsoever. Findings and limits, study-wide: Among expanded thyroid clonotypes above 0.001 frequency, most also occurred in blood.

V was cut by 2 bases and J by 1 base, with 11 bases left in between. This CDR3 region has 15 residues. This clonotype was seen only a few times. Its antigen is currently unknown. Ophthalmopathy in the donors was of moderate-to-severe activity, with CAS ≥3, NOSPECS ≥4 and duration under 3 months. Clinicians diagnosed using symptoms, serum thyroxine, TRAb, thyroid ultrasound and orbital computed tomography. RNA transcripts provided the template for amplifying TCR beta CDR3 regions. Amplification began with first-round RT-PCR using HTBI primers, then second-round multiplex PCR was performed. TCRdb analysed the multiplex PCR reads with MiXCR anew, one entry per CDR3 protein. This sample has about 210,000 distinct CDR3 sequences, with 25% to 30% found just once.

The chain employs TRBV12-3 or TRBV12-4 and TRBJ1-1, with D possibly matching TRBD1 (5 bases). The source of this sequence is a middle-aged man with Graves' ophthalmopathy. Sequencing was performed on peripheral blood. CDR3 coding DNA: TGTGCCAGCAGTTTAATAGGGAGGGGGAACACTGAAGCTTTCTTT. It translates to CASSLIGRGNTEAFF.